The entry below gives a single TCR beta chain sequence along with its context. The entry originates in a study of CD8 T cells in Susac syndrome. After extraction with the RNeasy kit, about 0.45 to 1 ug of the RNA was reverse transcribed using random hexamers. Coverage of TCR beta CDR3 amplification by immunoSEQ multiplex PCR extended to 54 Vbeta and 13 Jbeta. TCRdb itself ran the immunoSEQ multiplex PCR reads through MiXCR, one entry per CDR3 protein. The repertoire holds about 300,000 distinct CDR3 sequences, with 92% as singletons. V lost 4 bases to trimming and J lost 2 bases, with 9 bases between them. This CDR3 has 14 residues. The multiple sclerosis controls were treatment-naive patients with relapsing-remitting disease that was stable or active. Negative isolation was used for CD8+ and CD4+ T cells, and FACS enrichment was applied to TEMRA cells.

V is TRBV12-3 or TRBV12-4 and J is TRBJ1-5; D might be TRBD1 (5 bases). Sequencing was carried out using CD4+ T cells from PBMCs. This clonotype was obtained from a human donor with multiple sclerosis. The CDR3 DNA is TGTGCCAGCAGTTCCGGGGGGGGCAATCAGCCCCAGCATTTT. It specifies CASSSGGGNQPQHF.